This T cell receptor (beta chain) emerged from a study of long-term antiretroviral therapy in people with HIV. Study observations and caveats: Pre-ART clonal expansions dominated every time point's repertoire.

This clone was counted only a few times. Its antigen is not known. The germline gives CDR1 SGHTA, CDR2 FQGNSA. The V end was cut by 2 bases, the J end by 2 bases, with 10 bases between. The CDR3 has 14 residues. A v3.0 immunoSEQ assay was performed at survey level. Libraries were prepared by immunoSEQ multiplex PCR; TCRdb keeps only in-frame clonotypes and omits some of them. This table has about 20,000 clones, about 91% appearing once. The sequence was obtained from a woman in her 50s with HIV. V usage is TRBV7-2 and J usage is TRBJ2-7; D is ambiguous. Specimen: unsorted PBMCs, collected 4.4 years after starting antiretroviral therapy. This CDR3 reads CASSLIPGTYEQYF. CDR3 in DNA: TGTGCCAGCAGCTTAATTCCCGGAACCTACGAGCAGTACTTC. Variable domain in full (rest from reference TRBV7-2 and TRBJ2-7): GAGVSQSPSNKVTEKGKDVELRCDPISGHTALYWYRQSLGQGLEFLIYFQGNSAPDKSGLPSDRFSAERTGGSVSTLTIQRTQQEDSAVYLCASSLIPGTYEQYFGPGTRLTVT.